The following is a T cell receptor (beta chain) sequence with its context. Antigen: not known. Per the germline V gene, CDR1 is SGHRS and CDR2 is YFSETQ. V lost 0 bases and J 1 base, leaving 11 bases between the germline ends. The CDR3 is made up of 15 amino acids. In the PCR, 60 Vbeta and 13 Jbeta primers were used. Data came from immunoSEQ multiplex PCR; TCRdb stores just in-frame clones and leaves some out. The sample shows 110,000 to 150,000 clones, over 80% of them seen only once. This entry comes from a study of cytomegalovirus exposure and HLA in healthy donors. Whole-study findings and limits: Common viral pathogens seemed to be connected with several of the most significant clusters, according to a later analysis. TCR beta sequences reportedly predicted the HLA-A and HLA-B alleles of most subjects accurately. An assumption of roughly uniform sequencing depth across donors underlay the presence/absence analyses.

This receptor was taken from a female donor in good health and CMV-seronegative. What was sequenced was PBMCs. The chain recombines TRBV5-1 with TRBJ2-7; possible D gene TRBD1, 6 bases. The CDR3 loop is CASSLEARGSYEQYF. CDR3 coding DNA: TGCGCCAGCAGCTTGGAGGCCAGGGGATCCTACGAGCAGTACTTC.